This TCR beta chain was profiled in a study of shared clonotypes between healthy human individuals. From germline, CDR1 is MDHEN and CDR2 SYDVKM. V dropped 2 bases and J dropped 1; count of bases not matched to a gene: 6. This CDR3 has 16 residues. The study, taken as a whole, reports: The sharing of 5% to 6.5% of naive CD4 clonotypes was seen across several donors.

Of note for this clone: The antigen remains unidentified.

At a deep level, the assay was run. Sequencing was performed with immunoSEQ multiplex PCR; in TCRdb, only in-frame clones are kept and a portion is missing. Of approximately 710,000 clones in the sample, less than 95% were seen once. The authors combined CD45RO+ cells with CCR7-negative CD45RA+ TemRA cells as CD8 memory. Sequencing used memory CD8+ T cells from PBMCs. Documented subset: CD45RO+ cells pooled with CCR7-negative TemRA cells. The rearrangement links TRBV28 to TRBJ2-3, with TRBD2 matching over 7 bases. The receptor comes from a young man in good health. Some clones in this sample may be carry-over from other donors' samples. CDR3 coding DNA: TGTGCCAGCAGTTTACCTCCCCGGGAGGGCACAGATACGCAGTATTTT. This translates into CASSLPPREGTDTQYF.